This T cell receptor (beta chain) came from a study of T cell repertoires in cytomegalovirus infection. Whole-study context: TCR beta signatures that were public indicated CMV infection and matching HLA type. Study-level points and caveats: People with CMV and the relevant HLA were identified by cumulative public TCR beta family frequency.

The CDR3 is 12 amino acids. V lost 1 base and J lost 4, with 7 bases in between. Germline-derived CDR1 and CDR2 are SQVTM and ANQGSEA. TCRdb processed the reads anew with MiXCR; each CDR3 protein has one entry. The repertoire holds a few hundred thousand distinct CDR3 sequences, with about 15% as singletons. A note on this clonotype: Its antigen is unidentified.

This sequence originates from a human donor in good health (CMV status not recorded). Some clones in this sample may be carry-over from other donors' samples. The sample taken for sequencing was CD8+ T cells from PBMCs. The chain uses TRBV29-1 and TRBJ1-2; D not resolved. The CDR3 DNA reads as TGCAGCGTTGAAGGTCACGGCTATGGCTACACCTTC. Its translation is CSVEGHGYGYTF.